This entry lists 32 T cell receptor beta chains sequenced from one sample in a study of T-cell memory formation after mild COVID-19. TCRdb processed the 5' RACE reads anew with MiXCR; each CDR3 protein has one entry. The table lists 350,000 to 450,000 distinct CDR3 sequences, around 20% of them singletons, with around 8% in the top ten. Sequencing was done on a sample of PBMCs or a T cell subset sorted from them (not recorded which). The receptors come from an adult woman who had mild COVID-19 (a few samples of this study predate the infection). Cell type and time point are not known.

On this clonotype itself: At one end, the junction sequence differs from germline, possibly due to a read error. The rearrangement uses TRBV12-3 or TRBV12-4 and TRBJ2-4; TRBD1 is a possible D gene (6 bases). The CDR3 covers 14 residues. The CDR3 DNA is TGTGCCAGCAGTTCTACTCACTCAGGGCTTTGGGGGCACTTC. Protein: CASSSTHSGLWGHF.

This clonotype was detected a few times. The gene calls are TRBV5-1 and TRBJ2-7; D perhaps matches TRBD2 (6 bases). The germline V gene encodes CDR1 SGHRS and CDR2 YFSETQ. This CDR3 has 16 residues. Trimming left V 0 bases short and J 4 bases short, with 17 bases between. This chain's CDR3 is CASSLAGQGAGYEQYF. In nucleotides, the CDR3 is TGCGCCAGCAGCTTGGCCGGACAAGGGGCGGGATACGAGCAGTACTTC.

The chain carries TRBV6-2 or TRBV6-3 and TRBJ1-1; D is ambiguous. Germline CDR1 and CDR2: MNHEY and SVGEGT. The V and J ends lost 6 bases and 0 bases respectively, with 20 bases between them. This CDR3 is built from 17 residues. The CDR3 here is CASSPGRTGIMNTEAFF. The CDR3 coding sequence is TGTGCCAGCAGCCCCGGTCGAACCGGGATCATGAACACTGAAGCTTTCTTT.

This clonotype was picked up a small number of times. The V gene is TRBV7-3, the J gene TRBJ2-3; D tentatively fits TRBD1 or TRBD2 (5 bases each). This CDR3 is 15 amino acids long. Germline loops: CDR1 SGHTA, CDR2 FQGTGA. Trimming cost V 0 bases and J 6 bases, with 13 bases left between them. The CDR3 region is CASSLTPLGEDTQYF. CDR3 sequence (DNA): TGTGCCAGCAGCTTAACACCTCTGGGGGAGGATACGCAGTATTTT.

J is TRBJ2-5 and V is TRBV6-5; D not resolved. Germline CDR1 reads MNHEY; CDR2 reads SVGAGI. There are 15 residues in the CDR3. V lost 0 bases to trimming and J lost 2 bases, with 10 bases between them. The CDR3 loop reads CASSYSMYSQETQYF. CDR3 bases: TGTGCCAGCAGTTACTCGATGTACAGTCAAGAGACCCAGTACTTC.

This clonotype showed up just a few times. This chain links TRBV19 with TRBJ2-7; no clear D. The CDR3 covers 12 residues. Deletions cut 6 bases from V and 3 bases from J, with 9 bases between. From germline, CDR1 is LNHDA and CDR2 SQIVND (reference sequence). CDR3: CASRDDGYEQYF. CDR3 nucleotide sequence: TGTGCCAGTAGAGACGACGGCTACGAGCAGTACTTC.

The chain has TRBV3-1 and TRBJ2-1, with no clear D. This CDR3 comprises 12 residues. V was cut by 5 bases and J by 9 bases, with 11 bases left in between. Germline V gene lookup returns CDR1 LGHDT and CDR2 YNNKEL (reference sequence). CDR3 amino acids: CASSYQVTEQFF. Written as DNA, the CDR3 is TGTGCCAGCAGCTACCAGGTCACTGAGCAGTTCTTC.

The rearrangement joins TRBV7-6 to TRBJ2-5; 8 nucleotides agree with TRBD2. V lost 2 bases and J lost 8; bases outside the gene matches: 4. The germline V gene has CDR1 SGHVS and CDR2 FNYEAQ. The CDR3 consists of 13 residues. The CDR3 DNA reads as TGTGCCAGCAGCTTAACTAGCGGCGGCACCCAGTACTTC. It codes for CASSLTSGGTQYF.

A few counts support this clonotype. The CDR3 loop is CASSETGTGGGQETQYF. CDR3 DNA: TGTGCCAGCAGTGAGACAGGGACAGGGGGCGGGCAAGAGACCCAGTACTTC. The chain has TRBV25-1 and TRBJ2-5; TRBD1 matches at 12 bases. The CDR3 length is 17 residues. Unmatched junction bases numbered 7, after V lost 3 bases and J lost 2 bases. Germline-derived CDR1 and CDR2 are MGHDK and SYGVNS.

This sequence joins TRBV20-1 and TRBJ2-6, with TRBD1 as a possible D gene (5 bases). The CDR3 totals 14 residues. The germline gives CDR1 DFQATT, CDR2 SNEGSKA (reference sequence). The V end was cut by 5 bases, the J end by 2 bases, with 10 bases between. The CDR3 sequence: CSAAVRAGANVLTF. CDR3 DNA: TGCAGTGCTGCCGTCAGGGCTGGGGCCAACGTCCTGACTTTC.

This clonotype was counted only a few times. CDR3 in DNA: TGTGCCAGCAGTTTCAACTCAGGGGGAAGGGCTTTCTTT. Translation gives CASSFNSGGRAFF. This chain uses TRBV27 with TRBJ1-1; the match to TRBD1 covers 7 bases. Looked up from germline, CDR1 is MNHEY and CDR2 is SMNVEV (reference sequence). The CDR3 length is 13 residues. J lost 11 bases, V lost 3 bases, and 9 bases had no gene match.

This chain links TRBV28 with TRBJ2-1; 8 bases fit TRBD1. Germline V lookup: CDR1 MDHEN, CDR2 SYDVKM. This CDR3 comprises 17 residues. V lost 5 bases to trimming and J lost 8 bases; unmatched junction nucleotides: 17. The CDR3 spells CASSPGDRGMKVDEQFF. CDR3 DNA sequence: TGTGCCAGCAGTCCGGGTGACAGGGGAATGAAGGTAGATGAGCAGTTCTTC.

This clonotype came up many times. The chain recombines TRBV7-2 with TRBJ2-1; 7 bases line up with TRBD2. Per the germline V gene, CDR1 is SGHTA and CDR2 is FQGNSA. The CDR3 is 16 amino acids. The ends lost 1 base at V and 6 bases at J; junction bases unmatched: 9. CDR3 bases: TGTGCCAGCAGCTTAGGTTTTGCGGGGGTAGGCAATGAGCAGTTCTTC. Translation gives CASSLGFAGVGNEQFF.

The chain links TRBV6-5 to TRBJ1-1; D is perhaps TRBD1 (5 bases). V was pared by 0 bases and J by 1 base, with 9 bases between. The CDR3 runs to 15 residues. Germline V CDR1 and CDR2: MNHEY, SVGAGI. The CDR3 here is CASSYSGQRNTEAFF. CDR3 sequence (DNA): TGTGCCAGCAGTTACTCGGGGCAGAGGAACACTGAAGCTTTCTTT.

This clonotype was observed a few times. V is TRBV6-2 or TRBV6-3 and J is TRBJ2-3; a possible D gene is TRBD2 (5 bases). Germline loops: CDR1 MNHEY, CDR2 SVGEGT. The CDR3 extends over 15 amino acids. V lost 7 bases and J 0 bases, leaving 14 bases between the germline ends. The CDR3 loop reads CASNPVGGSTDTQYF. The DNA of the CDR3 is TGTGCCAGCAACCCAGTTGGCGGGAGCACAGATACGCAGTATTTT.

This chain joins TRBV5-1 and TRBJ1-1; TRBD1 aligns across 10 bases. Germline-derived CDR1 and CDR2 are SGHRS and YFSETQ. The CDR3 totals 14 residues. The J segment lost 5 bases and the V segment lost 3 bases, leaving 4 bases of the junction unmatched. In DNA, the CDR3 is TGCGCCAGCAGCTGGGACAGGGGAAGGACTGAAGCTTTCTTT. Its translation: CASSWDRGRTEAFF.

This clonotype was counted between two and nine times. This chain joins TRBV9 and TRBJ2-2, with D perhaps TRBD2 (6 bases). The germline gives CDR1 SGDLS, CDR2 YYNGEE. The germline V and J ends were trimmed by 0 bases and 2 bases, with 8 bases remaining between them. This CDR3 spans 15 amino acids. The CDR3 sequence is CASSVVSGNTGELFF. CDR3 bases: TGTGCCAGCAGCGTAGTTAGCGGTAACACCGGGGAGCTGTTTTTT.

The table lists this clonotype with a count of one. The chain carries TRBV3-1 and TRBJ2-7; no definite D call. CDR1 LGHDT and CDR2 YNNKEL come from the germline V gene (reference sequence). Deletions cut 1 base from V and 3 bases from J, with 13 bases between. This CDR3 has 15 amino acids. CDR3 residues: CASSQVVTGHYEQYF. CDR3 in DNA: TGTGCCAGCAGCCAAGTCGTGACTGGTCACTACGAGCAGTACTTC.

J is TRBJ1-2 and V is TRBV2; no firm D call. The CDR3 covers 11 residues. V dropped 3 bases and J dropped 5 bases, with 4 bases sitting between them. Germline CDR1 and CDR2: SNHLY and FYNNEI. CDR3 in DNA: TGTGCCAGCAGTGATGGTTATGGCTACACCTTC. This encodes CASSDGYGYTF.

This clonotype was counted only a few times. The rearrangement joins TRBV20-1 to TRBJ2-7; D assignment may be TRBD1 or TRBD2 (5 bases each). The germline V and J ends were trimmed by 6 bases and 3 bases, with 12 bases remaining between them. The germline V gene has CDR1 DFQATT and CDR2 SNEGSKA (reference sequence). The CDR3 is 12 amino acids. As DNA, the CDR3 is TGCAGTGCGTATACTGGGGGCTACGAGCAGTACTTC. It specifies CSAYTGGYEQYF.

This clonotype was observed a single time. The chain combines TRBV29-1 with TRBJ1-1; no firm D call. V lost 4 bases to trimming and J lost 3 bases, with 12 bases between them. Germline assignment: CDR1 SQVTM and CDR2 ANQGSEA. The CDR3 is 13 amino acids. The CDR3 region is CSVGVGRDTEAFF. As DNA, the CDR3 is TGCAGCGTTGGCGTGGGGAGGGACACTGAAGCTTTCTTT.

This chain joins TRBV5-1 and TRBJ2-3, with D possibly matching TRBD2 (6 bases). Germline assignment: CDR1 SGHRS and CDR2 YFSETQ. The CDR3 has 14 residues. V was pared by 0 bases and J by 6 bases, with 11 bases between. CDR3 sequence (DNA): TGCGCCAGCAGCTTGGACCGGGGGTTGGATACGCAGTATTTT. It encodes CASSLDRGLDTQYF.

The chain uses TRBV30 and TRBJ2-2, with D possibly matching TRBD1 (5 bases). The germline V gene encodes CDR1 GTSNPN and CDR2 SVGIG (reference sequence). This CDR3 comprises 14 residues. Trimming removed 4 bases at V and 4 bases at J, with 13 bases between. The CDR3 loop is CAWTRQFGTGELFF. The CDR3 DNA is TGTGCCTGGACCCGACAGTTCGGCACCGGGGAGCTGTTTTTT. The complete variable domain, with remaining parts taken from reference TRBV30 and TRBJ2-2, reads SQTIHQWPATLVQPVGSPLSLECTVEGTSNPNLYWYRQAAGRGLQLLFYSVGIGQISSEVPQNLSASRPQDRQFILSSKKLLLSDSGFYLCAWTRQFGTGELFFGEGSRLTVL.

This clonotype was counted only a few times. The chain links TRBV13 to TRBJ1-2; possible D gene TRBD1, 6 bases. V lost 5 bases, J lost 2 bases, and 9 bases lay in between. The germline CDR1 and CDR2 sequences are PRHDT and FYEKMQ (reference sequence). The CDR3 is made up of 13 amino acids. Here the CDR3 reads CASSTDSNYGYTF. CDR3 sequence (DNA): TGTGCCAGCAGCACGGACAGCAACTATGGCTACACCTTC.

The chain combines TRBV29-1 with TRBJ2-1; 7 bases line up with TRBD2. This CDR3 is built from 15 residues. V lost 7 bases and J lost 3; bases outside the gene matches: 12. Germline assignment: CDR1 SQVTM and CDR2 ANQGSEA. CDR3 region: CSGIEASGSYNEQFF. CDR3 in DNA: TGCAGCGGGATTGAGGCTAGCGGAAGCTACAATGAGCAGTTCTTC.

This chain links TRBV5-6 with TRBJ2-3, with a weak D call TRBD2 (5 bases). V shed 4 bases and J shed 0 bases, with 18 bases lying between them. This CDR3 spans 17 amino acids. The germline CDR1 and CDR2 sequences are SGHDT and YYEEEE. CDR3 loop: CASSLEPGRGSTDTQYF. The CDR3 DNA sequence: TGTGCCAGCAGCCTGGAACCCGGACGGGGAAGCACAGATACGCAGTATTTT.

The chain links TRBV3-1 to TRBJ2-1; 8 bases are shared with TRBD2. The CDR3 runs 15 residues. The germline gives CDR1 LGHDT, CDR2 YNNKEL (reference sequence). Trimming removed 1 base from V and 7 bases from J; junction bases left unmatched: 6. CDR3 loop: CASSQAGGPENEQFF. The CDR3 coding sequence is TGTGCCAGCAGCCAAGCGGGAGGGCCAGAGAATGAGCAGTTCTTC.

The V call is TRBV29-1, the J call TRBJ2-1; TRBD1 or TRBD2 may be the D gene (6 bases each). V lost 0 bases to trimming and J lost 8 bases, with 14 bases between them. Germline V CDR1 and CDR2: SQVTM, ANQGSEA. The CDR3 is made up of 14 amino acids. The CDR3: CSVEDSQEGDEQFF. The CDR3 DNA reads TGCAGCGTTGAAGACTCCCAGGAGGGGGATGAGCAGTTCTTC.

The chain uses TRBV30 and TRBJ2-3; D not certain. The CDR3 contains 12 residues. The V gene lost 0 bases and the J gene lost 5 bases, with 6 bases spanning the gap. Germline assignment: CDR1 GTSNPN and CDR2 SVGIG (reference sequence). The CDR3 coding sequence is TGTGCCTGGAGTGTATCTGGAGATACGCAGTATTTT. This translates into CAWSVSGDTQYF.

This clonotype was detected a few times. This chain joins TRBV13 and TRBJ1-1; D is unresolved. Trimming removed 5 bases at V and 3 bases at J, with 16 bases between. The CDR3 extends over 15 amino acids. Germline CDR1 and CDR2: PRHDT and FYEKMQ (reference sequence). In nucleotides, the CDR3 is TGTGCCAGCAGCACCCGGACTACTTTAGACACTGAAGCTTTCTTT. Translating it yields CASSTRTTLDTEAFF.

The J gene is TRBJ2-1, the V gene TRBV14; the match to TRBD2 covers 12 bases. The J segment lost 8 bases and the V segment lost 5 bases, leaving 19 bases of the junction unmatched. The CDR3 sequence is 19 residues long. The germline gives CDR1 SGHDN, CDR2 FVKESK. This chain's CDR3 is CASSYERYTSGGSGYEQFF. CDR3 sequence (DNA): TGTGCCAGCAGCTACGAGAGGTACACTAGCGGGGGGAGCGGTTATGAGCAGTTCTTC.

J is TRBJ2-5 and V is TRBV4-3; D may correspond to TRBD1 or TRBD2 (5 bases each). CDR1 is LGHNA and CDR2 is YSLEER in the germline V gene. CDR3 size: 17 residues. V lost 1 base to trimming and J lost 4 bases, with 19 bases between them. CDR3 nucleotide sequence: TGCGCCAGCAGCCAAGGAGAGGGGATGTTGGCGGGAGAGACCCAGTACTTC. Translating gives CASSQGEGMLAGETQYF.